This T cell receptor (beta chain) was recorded in a study of blood T cell repertoires in COVID-19. Libraries were prepared by immunoSEQ multiplex PCR; TCRdb keeps only in-frame clonotypes and omits some of them. The profile shows 140,000 to 150,000 clones, approximately 90% of them singletons. No more than 2 weeks before study entry, exposed participants had met a case of COVID-19. The CDR3 sequence is 13 residues long. Between the trimmed V and J ends, which lost 3 bases and 5 bases, there was a span of 10 bases. Germline V lookup: CDR1 DFQATT, CDR2 SNEGSKA (reference sequence). The chain combines TRBV20-1 with TRBJ1-4; D not resolved. This TCR was recovered from a woman in her thirties or forties who had been exposed to COVID-19. The specimen was PBMCs or T cells enriched from blood (not recorded which). CDR3 sequence: CSASEGQNEKLFF. As DNA, the CDR3 is TGCAGTGCTAGTGAGGGCCAGAATGAAAAACTGTTTTTT.